Below, 11 T cell receptor beta chains from the same sample are listed, as sequenced in a study of cytomegalovirus exposure and HLA in healthy donors. The PCR employed 60 Vbeta primers together with 13 Jbeta primers. The protocol was immunoSEQ multiplex PCR, while the TCRdb copy is restricted to in-frame clones and leaves out a portion. The table has 55,000 or so clones, approximately 84% seen once. Sequencing was carried out using PBMCs. Source of these receptors: a man in his fifties in good health and CMV-seronegative.

In its sample, this clone was seen a few times. V usage is TRBV6-1 and J usage is TRBJ1-5; D remains unclear. The CDR3 consists of 15 residues. V was trimmed by 4 bases and J by 0 bases, leaving 10 bases between them. From germline, CDR1 is MNHNS and CDR2 SASEGT. CDR3 loop: CASSVSSYSNQPQHF. The CDR3 nucleotides are TGTGCCAGCAGTGTGTCTTCCTATAGCAATCAGCCCCAGCATTTT.

The table lists this clone with a count of one. CDR3 loop: CASSYLDRGWANVLTF. Written as DNA, the CDR3 is TGTGCCAGCAGTTACTTAGATAGGGGCTGGGCCAACGTCCTGACTTTC. This chain uses TRBV6-5 with TRBJ2-6, with D tentatively TRBD1 (5 bases). The CDR3 loop spans 16 amino acids. Germline CDR1 and CDR2: MNHEY and SVGAGI. The germline V and J ends were trimmed by 1 base and 5 bases, with 12 bases remaining between them.

The chain recombines TRBV15 with TRBJ2-2; D might be TRBD1 (6 bases). The CDR3 totals 13 residues. Trimming removed 3 bases at V and 6 bases at J, with 8 bases between. The germline V gene has CDR1 LNHNV and CDR2 YYDKDF (reference sequence). The CDR3 protein is CATSRTGAGELFF. The CDR3 nucleotides read TGTGCCACCAGCAGGACAGGAGCCGGGGAGCTGTTTTTT.

In this sample, this clone turned up a few times. V is TRBV5-1 and J is TRBJ2-6; D might be TRBD1 (6 bases). This CDR3 is built from 16 residues. Germline loops: CDR1 SGHRS, CDR2 YFSETQ. Trimming removed 5 bases from V and 0 bases from J, with 12 bases in between. The CDR3 here is CASRQDRSSGANVLTF. CDR3 bases: TGCGCCAGCAGACAAGACAGGAGCTCTGGGGCCAACGTCCTGACTTTC.

In this sample, this clone turned up once. This chain uses TRBV6-6 with TRBJ1-3; D unresolved. Looked up from germline, CDR1 is MNHNY and CDR2 is SVGAGI (reference sequence). The CDR3 is made up of 15 amino acids. V shed 0 bases and J shed 0 bases, with 6 bases lying between them. CDR3 DNA sequence: TGTGCCAGCAGTTACTCTGCAGGCTCTGGAAACACCATATATTTT. Translation gives CASSYSAGSGNTIYF.

The rearrangement uses TRBV5-4 and TRBJ2-7, with 9 nucleotides matching TRBD2. Germline loops: CDR1 SGHNT, CDR2 YYREEE (reference sequence). The CDR3 totals 15 residues. V dropped 4 bases and J dropped 2; count of bases not matched to a gene: 7. The DNA of the CDR3 is TGTGCCAGCAGCCCCCCGGCTAGCGGGACCTACGAGCAGTACTTC. Translation: CASSPPASGTYEQYF.

The genes are TRBV2 and TRBJ1-1; TRBD1 matches 10 bases. V was pared by 8 bases and J by 3 bases, with 3 bases of the junction left unmatched. Germline V gene lookup returns CDR1 SNHLY and CDR2 FYNNEI. This CDR3 has 13 residues. The CDR3 DNA sequence: TGTGCCAGCTTGGGACAGGGGTACACTGAAGCTTTCTTT. Translating gives CASLGQGYTEAFF.

This chain uses TRBV19 with TRBJ2-5; 7 bases are shared with TRBD2. V trimming: 6 bases; J trimming: 2 bases; junction bases outside the gene matches: 9. CDR3 size: 15 residues. Germline-derived CDR1 and CDR2 are LNHDA and SQIVND (reference sequence). The CDR3: CASSRGASGQETQYF. As DNA, the CDR3 is TGTGCCAGTAGCCGTGGGGCTAGCGGTCAAGAGACCCAGTACTTC.

The V and J genes are TRBV7-3 and TRBJ2-5; 8 nucleotides align to TRBD1. CDR3 length equals 14 residues. The ends lost 4 bases at V and 7 bases at J; junction bases unmatched: 8. The V gene's germline CDR1 is SGHTA and CDR2 FQGTGA. DNA of the CDR3: TGTGCCAGCAGCTCGATGGACAGGGATGGGACCCAGTACTTC. It specifies CASSSMDRDGTQYF.

J is TRBJ2-1 and V is TRBV19; TRBD1 matches at 7 bases. CDR1 is LNHDA and CDR2 is SQIVND in the germline V gene (reference sequence). V dropped 10 bases and J dropped 10; count of bases not matched to a gene: 7. The CDR3 loop spans 11 amino acids. The CDR3 DNA sequence: TGTGCCACTTCTCAGGGGGAAGAGCAGTTCTTC. The encoded protein is CATSQGEEQFF.

V is TRBV6-1 and J is TRBJ1-3; 7 bases match TRBD1. This CDR3 region has 14 residues. CDR1 and CDR2 from the germline V gene are MNHNS and SASEGT. V trimming: 6 bases; J trimming: 7 bases; junction bases outside the gene matches: 9. DNA of the CDR3: TGTGCCAGCAGCAACAGGGGCGACAGTAACACCATATATTTT. Amino acid sequence: CASSNRGDSNTIYF.